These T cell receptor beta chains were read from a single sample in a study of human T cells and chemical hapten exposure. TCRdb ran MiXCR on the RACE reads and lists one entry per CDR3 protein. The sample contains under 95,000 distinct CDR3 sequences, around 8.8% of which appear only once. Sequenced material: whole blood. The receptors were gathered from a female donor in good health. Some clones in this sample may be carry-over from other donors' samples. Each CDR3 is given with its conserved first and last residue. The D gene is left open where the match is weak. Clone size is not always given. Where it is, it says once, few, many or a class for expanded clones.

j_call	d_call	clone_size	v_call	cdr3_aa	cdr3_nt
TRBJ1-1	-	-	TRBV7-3	CASSLIQNTEAFF	TGTGCCAGCAGCTTAATACAGAACACTGAAGCTTTCTTT
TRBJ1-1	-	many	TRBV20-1	CSAKPEAGDTEAFF	TGCAGTGCCAAGCCAGAGGCTGGGGACACTGAAGCTTTCTTT
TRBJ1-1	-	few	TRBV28	CASSNTGNTEAFF	TGTGCCAGCAGTAATACAGGGAACACTGAAGCTTTCTTT
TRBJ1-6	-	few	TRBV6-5	CASRDGYNSPLHF	TGTGCCAGCAGGGACGGTTATAATTCACCCCTCCACTTT
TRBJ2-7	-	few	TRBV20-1	CSAPQGMGSYEQYF	TGCAGTGCGCCACAGGGTATGGGGTCCTACGAGCAGTACTTC
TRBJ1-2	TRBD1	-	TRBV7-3	CASSMGGTGANYGYTF	TGTGCCAGCAGCATGGGGGGGACAGGGGCTAACTATGGCTACACCTTC
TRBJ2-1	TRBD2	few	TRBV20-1	CSASDPFRVAGDINEQFF	TGCAGTGCTAGTGACCCTTTTCGGGTGGCGGGAGATATAAATGAGCAGTTCTTC
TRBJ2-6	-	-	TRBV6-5	CASMGWSNVLTF	TGTGCCAGCATGGGATGGTCCAACGTCCTGACTTTC
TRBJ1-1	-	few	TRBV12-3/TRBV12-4	CASSLSQFNTEAFF	TGTGCCAGCAGTTTGAGTCAGTTCAACACTGAAGCTTTCTTT
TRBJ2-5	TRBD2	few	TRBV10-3	CAISDGLAGETQYF	TGTGCCATCAGTGACGGACTAGCGGGAGAGACCCAGTACTTC
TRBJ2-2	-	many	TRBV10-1	CASSRDGTGELFF	TGCGCCAGCAGTCGCGACGGTACCGGGGAGCTGTTTTTT
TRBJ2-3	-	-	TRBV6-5	CASSDRDTQYF	TGTGCCAGCAGTGACAGGGATACGCAGTATTTT
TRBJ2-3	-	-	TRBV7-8	CASSLDTSDTQYF	TGTGCCAGCAGCTTGGATACTTCTGATACGCAGTATTTT
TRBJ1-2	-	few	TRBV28	CASRDTNYGYTF	TGTGCCAGTCGGGACACTAACTATGGCTACACCTTC
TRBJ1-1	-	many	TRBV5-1	CASSHRAEETEAFF	TGCGCCAGCAGCCACCGGGCCGAAGAGACTGAAGCTTTCTTT
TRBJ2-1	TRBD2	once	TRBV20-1	CSARGLAGGPSYNEQFF	TGCAGTGCTAGGGGACTAGCGGGAGGGCCTTCCTACAATGAGCAGTTCTTC
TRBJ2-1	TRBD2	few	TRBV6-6	CASSRLAAGNEQFF	TGTGCCAGCAGTCGACTAGCTGCAGGGAATGAGCAGTTCTTC
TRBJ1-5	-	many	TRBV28	CASYSQGWSQPQHF	TGTGCCAGCTATTCGCAGGGATGGTCTCAGCCCCAGCATTTT
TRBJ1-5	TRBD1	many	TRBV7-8	CASSLLSTGGWRQPQHF	TGTGCCAGCAGCTTGCTTTCTACAGGGGGCTGGCGTCAGCCCCAGCATTTT
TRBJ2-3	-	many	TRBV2	CASRQASTDTQYF	TGTGCCAGCAGGCAGGCTAGCACAGATACGCAGTATTTT
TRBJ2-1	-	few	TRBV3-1	CASSQSRGNEQFF	TGTGCCAGCAGCCAATCCCGGGGAAATGAGCAGTTCTTC
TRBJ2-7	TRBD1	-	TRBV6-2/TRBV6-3	CASSSLPETGGIEQYF	TGTGCCAGCAGTTCCCTTCCGGAGACAGGGGGCATCGAGCAGTACTTC
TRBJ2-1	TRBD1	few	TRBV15	CATSRDSGTGGAKQFF	TGTGCCACCAGCAGAGACTCCGGGACAGGGGGCGCGAAGCAGTTCTTC
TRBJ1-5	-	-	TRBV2	CASSDVRSNQPQHF	TGTGCCAGCAGTGACGTCCGGAGCAATCAGCCCCAGCATTTT
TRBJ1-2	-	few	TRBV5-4	CASSLGGGNDGYTF	TGTGCCAGCAGCTTGGGAGGTGGTAATGATGGCTACACCTTC
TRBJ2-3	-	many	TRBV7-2	CASSLDPWTQYF	TGTGCCAGCAGCTTAGATCCCTGGACGCAGTATTTT
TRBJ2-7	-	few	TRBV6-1	CASSTGGTYEQYF	TGTGCCAGCAGTACCGGGGGTACCTACGAGCAGTACTTC
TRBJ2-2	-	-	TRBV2	CASSLLEGSGELFF	TGTGCCAGCAGCCTTCTAGAGGGTAGCGGGGAGCTGTTTTTT
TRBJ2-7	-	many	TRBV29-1	CSVVGGGQIYEQYF	TGCAGCGTTGTTGGCGGGGGACAGATCTACGAGCAGTACTTC
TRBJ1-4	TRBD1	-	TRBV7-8	CASSLEHRGQGEKLFF	TGTGCCAGCAGCTTGGAGCACAGGGGGCAGGGGGAAAAACTGTTTTTT
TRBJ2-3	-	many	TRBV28	CATLGLIMHF	TGTGCCACCTTGGGCCTTATCATGCATTTT
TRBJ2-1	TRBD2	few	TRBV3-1	CASSRLGGRANDEQFF	TGTGCCAGCAGCCGTTTGGGCGGGAGGGCCAACGATGAGCAGTTCTTC
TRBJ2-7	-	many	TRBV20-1	CSAAQTGIVYEQYF	TGCAGTGCTGCTCAAACAGGGATCGTGTACGAGCAGTACTTC
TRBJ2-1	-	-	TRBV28	CATTPSSYNEQFF	TGTGCCACCACACCCAGCTCCTACAATGAGCAGTTCTTC
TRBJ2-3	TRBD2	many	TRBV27	CASTNTGTTLLDTQYF	TGTGCCAGCACGAACACCGGGACTACCCTTTTGGATACGCAGTATTTT
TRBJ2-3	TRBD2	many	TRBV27	CASSRLASTDTQYF	TGTGCCAGCAGCCGACTAGCGAGCACAGATACGCAGTATTTT
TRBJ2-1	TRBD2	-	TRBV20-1	CSARGGLAADNEQFF	TGCAGTGCTAGAGGGGGACTAGCGGCCGACAATGAGCAGTTCTTC
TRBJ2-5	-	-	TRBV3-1	CASSPDRETQYF	TGTGCCAGCAGTCCTGACCGAGAGACCCAGTACTTC
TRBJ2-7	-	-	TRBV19	CASSMDSTYEQYF	TGTGCCAGTAGTATGGACAGTACCTACGAGCAGTACTTC
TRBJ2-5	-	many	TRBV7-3	CASSWAEGQTQYF	TGTGCCAGCAGCTGGGCGGAGGGGCAGACCCAGTACTTC
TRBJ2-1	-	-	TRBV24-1	CATSDTRRGGANEQFF	TGTGCCACCAGTGATACCCGGAGAGGGGGGGCGAATGAGCAGTTCTTC
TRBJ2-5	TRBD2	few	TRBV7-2	CASSLAGTSSQETQYF	TGTGCCAGCAGTCTCGCCGGGACTAGCAGCCAAGAGACCCAGTACTTC
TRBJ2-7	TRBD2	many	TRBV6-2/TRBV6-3	CASSYEVAGVYEQYF	TGTGCCAGCAGTTACGAGGTAGCGGGAGTCTACGAGCAGTACTTC
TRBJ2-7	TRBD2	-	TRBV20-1	CSAKASGRAYEQYF	TGCAGTGCTAAGGCTAGCGGGAGGGCCTACGAGCAGTACTTC
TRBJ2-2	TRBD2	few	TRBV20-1	CSARVAGVFGELFF	TGCAGTGCTAGAGTAGCGGGAGTGTTCGGGGAGCTGTTTTTT
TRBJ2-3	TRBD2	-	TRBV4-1	CASSQDLLAGGPLDTQYF	TGCGCCAGCAGCCAAGACCTCTTAGCGGGAGGGCCATTGGATACGCAGTATTTT
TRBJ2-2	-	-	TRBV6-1	CASIRDGGEAGELFF	TGTGCCAGCATTCGAGACGGCGGAGAAGCCGGGGAGCTGTTTTTT
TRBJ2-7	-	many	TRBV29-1	CSVHTGSSYEQYF	TGCAGCGTTCACACCGGAAGCTCCTACGAGCAGTACTTC
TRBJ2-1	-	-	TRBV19	CASEERASSSYNEQFF	TGTGCCAGTGAGGAGAGGGCTTCTAGCTCCTACAATGAGCAGTTCTTC
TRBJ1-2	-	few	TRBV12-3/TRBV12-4	CASSQNRGGYTF	TGTGCCAGCAGCCAGAATAGGGGTGGCTACACCTTC
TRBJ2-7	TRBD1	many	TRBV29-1	CSVATGGHEQYF	TGCAGCGTTGCTACAGGGGGCCACGAGCAGTACTTC
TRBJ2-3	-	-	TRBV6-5	CASSRGPSTDTQYF	TGTGCCAGCAGTCGTGGCCCCAGCACAGATACGCAGTATTTT
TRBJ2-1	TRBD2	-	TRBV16	CASSQSVLAGGNEQFF	TGTGCCAGCAGCCAATCGGTGCTAGCGGGAGGCAATGAGCAGTTCTTC
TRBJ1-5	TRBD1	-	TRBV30	CAWSVGQGRNQPQHF	TGTGCCTGGAGTGTTGGACAGGGGCGCAATCAGCCCCAGCATTTT
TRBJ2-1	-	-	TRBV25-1	CASARKGEQFF	TGTGCCAGCGCAAGAAAGGGGGAGCAGTTCTTC